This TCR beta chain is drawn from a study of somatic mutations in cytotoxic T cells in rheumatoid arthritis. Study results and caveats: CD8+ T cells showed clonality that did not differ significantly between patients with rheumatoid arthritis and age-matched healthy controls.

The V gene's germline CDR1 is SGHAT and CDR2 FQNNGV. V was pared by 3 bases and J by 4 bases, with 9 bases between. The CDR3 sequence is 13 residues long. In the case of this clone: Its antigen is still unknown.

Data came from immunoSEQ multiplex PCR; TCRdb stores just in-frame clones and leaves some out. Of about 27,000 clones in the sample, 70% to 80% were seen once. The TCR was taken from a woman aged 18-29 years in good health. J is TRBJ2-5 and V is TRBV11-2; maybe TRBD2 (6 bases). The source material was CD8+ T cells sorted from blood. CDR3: CASSLWRGETQYF. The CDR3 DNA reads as TGTGCCAGCAGCTTGTGGAGGGGAGAGACCCAGTACTTC. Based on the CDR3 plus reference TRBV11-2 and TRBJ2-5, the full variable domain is EAGVAQSPRYKIIEKRQSVAFWCNPISGHATLYWYQQILGQGPKLLIQFQNNGVVDDSQLPKDRFSAERLKGVDSTLKIQPAKLEDSAVYLCASSLWRGETQYFGPGTRLLVL.